Ten or more counts support the clone carrying this T cell receptor beta chain. This sample was taken from a study of T cells in Graves' hyperthyroidism and ophthalmopathy. The overall study: Peripheral blood was acquired at first diagnosis, ahead of any therapy whatsoever.

Amplification of TCR beta CDR3 regions was performed using RNA transcripts as template. HTBI primers were the set used in a first-round RT-PCR of the TCR CDR3. In TCRdb, the multiplex PCR reads were re-called with MiXCR into one record per CDR3 protein. The table lists approximately 400,000 distinct CDR3 sequences, under 20% of them singletons. The CDR3 length is 11 residues. Trimming stripped 5 bases from V and 5 bases from J, with 9 bases between. Per germline, CDR1 GTSNPN and CDR2 SVGIG (reference sequence). The sequence was obtained from a woman aged 18-29 years with Graves' hyperthyroidism. V and J are TRBV30 and TRBJ1-1; D is uncertain. The sequenced sample consisted of blood. The CDR3 reads CAWAQGTEAFF. CDR3 DNA: TGTGCCTGGGCCCAAGGGACTGAAGCTTTCTTT.